Here is one TCR beta chain with its context. Its cognate antigen is unknown. This specimen belongs to a study of T-cell reconstitution after alpha-beta-depleted transplantation in children. Study observations and caveats: High day-60 TCRbeta diversity in some patients came from surviving recipient T cells and thymic progenitors. Diversity and T-cell counts at one year after transplant derived mostly from new T cells.

V lost 2 bases to trimming and J lost 4 bases; unmatched junction nucleotides: 4. The V gene's germline CDR1 is MNHEY and CDR2 SVGAGI. The CDR3 totals 16 residues. The authors prepared the TCRbeta library with unique molecular identifiers. TCRdb called the PCR reads again in MiXCR, with one record for every CDR3 protein. Among a few hundred thousand distinct CDR3 sequences listed, 25% to 30% were seen once. The sequence was collected from a boy younger than two with Wiskott-Aldrich syndrome, due to receive a stem cell transplant. The material sequenced was PBMCs, taken before TCRalphabeta/CD19-depleted stem cell transplant. V is TRBV6-5 and J is TRBJ2-2; 10 bases align to TRBD2. This CDR3 reads CASSYPSGSSTGELFF. As DNA, the CDR3 is TGTGCCAGCAGTTACCCTAGCGGGAGTAGCACCGGGGAGCTGTTTTTT.